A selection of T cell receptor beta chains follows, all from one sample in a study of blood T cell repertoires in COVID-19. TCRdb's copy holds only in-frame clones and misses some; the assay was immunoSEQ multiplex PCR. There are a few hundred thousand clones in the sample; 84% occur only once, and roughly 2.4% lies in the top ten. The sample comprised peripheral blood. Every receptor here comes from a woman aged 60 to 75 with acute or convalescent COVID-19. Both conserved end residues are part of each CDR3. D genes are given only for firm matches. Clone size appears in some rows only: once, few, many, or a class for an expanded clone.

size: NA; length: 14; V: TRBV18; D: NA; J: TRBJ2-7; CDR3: CASSQTGTSYEQYF; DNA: TGTGCCAGCTCACAGACCGGGACATCATACGAGCAGTACTTC
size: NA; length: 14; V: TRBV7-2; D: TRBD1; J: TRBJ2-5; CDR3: CASSARTGRETQYF; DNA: TGTGCCAGCAGCGCCCGGACAGGGCGAGAGACCCAGTACTTC
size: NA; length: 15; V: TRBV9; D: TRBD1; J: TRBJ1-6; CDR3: CASSNQGQGNSPLHF; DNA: TGTGCCAGCAGCAATCAAGGACAGGGGAATTCACCCCTCCACTTT
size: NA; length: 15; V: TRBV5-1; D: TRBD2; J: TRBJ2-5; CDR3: CASSVRGGSQETQYF; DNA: TGCGCCAGCAGCGTCCGCGGGGGGTCCCAAGAGACCCAGTACTTC
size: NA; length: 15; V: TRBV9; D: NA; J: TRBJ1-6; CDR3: CASSVVRVRNSPLHF; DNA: TGTGCCAGCAGCGTAGTCAGGGTGCGGAATTCACCCCTCCACTTT
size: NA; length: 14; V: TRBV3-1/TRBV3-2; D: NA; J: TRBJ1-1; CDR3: CASSQEGRGGHAFF; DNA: TGTGCCAGCAGCCAAGAAGGACGGGGGGGTCATGCTTTCTTT
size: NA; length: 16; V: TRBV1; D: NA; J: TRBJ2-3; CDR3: CTSSQPPGGLTDTQYF; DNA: TGCACCAGCAGCCAACCCCCGGGGGGTCTCACAGATACGCAGTATTTT
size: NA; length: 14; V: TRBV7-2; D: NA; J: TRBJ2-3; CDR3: CASSAHGPTDTQYF; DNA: TGTGCCAGCAGCGCCCATGGCCCCACAGATACGCAGTATTTT
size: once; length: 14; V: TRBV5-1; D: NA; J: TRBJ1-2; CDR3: CASSPIGGSYGYTF; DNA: TGCGCCAGCAGCCCTATCGGGGGGTCCTATGGCTACACCTTC
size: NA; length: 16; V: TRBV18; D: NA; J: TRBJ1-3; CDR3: CASSPPGGSSGNTIYF; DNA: TGTGCCAGCTCACCCCCGGGCGGGTCTTCTGGAAACACCATATATTTT
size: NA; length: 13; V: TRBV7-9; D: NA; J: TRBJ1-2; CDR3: CASSLVSGDGYTF; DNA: TGTGCCAGCAGCTTAGTAAGCGGGGACGGCTACACCTTC
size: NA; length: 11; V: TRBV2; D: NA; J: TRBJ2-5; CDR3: CASTGQETQYF; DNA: TGTGCCAGCACAGGCCAAGAGACCCAGTACTTC
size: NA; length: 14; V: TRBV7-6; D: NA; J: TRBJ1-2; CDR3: CASSPGDSLGGYTF; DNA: TGTGCCAGCAGCCCCGGAGACAGCCTGGGTGGCTACACCTTC
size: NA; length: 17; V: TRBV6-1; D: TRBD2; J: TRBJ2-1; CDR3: CASSGLTSGVPYNEQFF; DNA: TGTGCCAGCAGTGGACTGACTAGCGGGGTTCCCTACAATGAGCAGTTCTTC
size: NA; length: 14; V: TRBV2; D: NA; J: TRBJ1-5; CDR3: CASKDRLGNQPQHF; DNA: TGTGCCAGCAAGGACAGACTCGGCAATCAGCCCCAGCATTTT
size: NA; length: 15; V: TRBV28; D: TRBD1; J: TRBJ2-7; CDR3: CASSQPGTGLYEQYF; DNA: TGTGCCAGCAGTCAGCCCGGGACAGGCCTCTACGAGCAGTACTTC
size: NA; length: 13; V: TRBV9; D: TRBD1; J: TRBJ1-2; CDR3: CASSLGTGAVYTF; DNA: TGTGCCAGCAGCCTAGGAACAGGGGCTGTCTACACCTTC
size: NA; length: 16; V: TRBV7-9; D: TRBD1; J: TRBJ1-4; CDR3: CASDPLGTGYNEKLFF; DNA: TGTGCCAGCGACCCGCTTGGGACAGGTTATAATGAAAAACTGTTTTTT
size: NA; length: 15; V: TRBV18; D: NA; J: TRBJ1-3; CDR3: CASSPHTGGWDTIYF; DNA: TGTGCCAGCTCACCTCACACGGGGGGCTGGGACACCATATATTTT
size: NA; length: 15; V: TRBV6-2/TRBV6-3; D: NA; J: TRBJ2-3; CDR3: CASSYSTMGLDTQYF; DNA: TGTGCCAGCAGTTACTCGACGATGGGGCTAGATACGCAGTATTTT
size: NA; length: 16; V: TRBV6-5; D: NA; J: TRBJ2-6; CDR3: CASSYFSGSGANVLTF; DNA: TGTGCCAGCAGTTACTTTTCCGGGTCGGGGGCCAACGTCCTGACTTTC
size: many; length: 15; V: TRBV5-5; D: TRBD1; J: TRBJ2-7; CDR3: CASSLVTGVVYEQYF; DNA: TGTGCCAGCAGCTTGGTTACAGGGGTTGTCTACGAGCAGTACTTC
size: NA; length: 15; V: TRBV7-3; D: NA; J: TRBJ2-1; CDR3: CASSSDRSSYNEQFF; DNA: TGTGCCAGCAGTTCCGACCGGAGCTCCTACAATGAGCAGTTCTTC
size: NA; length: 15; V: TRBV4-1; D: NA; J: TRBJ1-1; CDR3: CASSQGGWGDTEAFF; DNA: TGCGCCAGCAGCCAAGGGGGATGGGGGGACACTGAAGCTTTCTTT
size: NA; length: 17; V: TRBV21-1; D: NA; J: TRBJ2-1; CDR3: CASSMTFGGPSYNEQFF; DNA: TGTGCCAGCAGCATGACCTTCGGGGGACCGTCCTACAATGAGCAGTTCTTC
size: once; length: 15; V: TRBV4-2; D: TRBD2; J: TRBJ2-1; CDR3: CASSQAEREHNEQFF; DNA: TGTGCCAGCAGCCAAGCTGAGCGGGAGCACAATGAGCAGTTCTTC
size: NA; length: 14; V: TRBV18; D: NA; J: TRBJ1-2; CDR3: CASSPPIRGYGYTF; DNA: TGTGCCAGCTCACCACCTATCCGGGGCTATGGCTACACCTTC
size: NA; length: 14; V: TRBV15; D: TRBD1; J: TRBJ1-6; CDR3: CATSREDRNSPLHF; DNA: TGTGCCACCAGCAGAGAGGACAGGAATTCACCCCTCCACTTT
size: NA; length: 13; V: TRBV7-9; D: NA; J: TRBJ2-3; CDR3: CASSTRDTDTQYF; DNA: TGTGCCAGCAGCACACGGGACACAGATACGCAGTATTTT
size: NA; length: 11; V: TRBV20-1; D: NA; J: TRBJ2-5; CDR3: CSVRVQETQYF; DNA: TGCAGTGTCCGGGTCCAAGAGACCCAGTACTTC
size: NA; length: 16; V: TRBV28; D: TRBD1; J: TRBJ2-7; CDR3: CASSSPQGVGSYEQYF; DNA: TGTGCCAGCAGTTCGCCCCAGGGGGTTGGCTCCTACGAGCAGTACTTC
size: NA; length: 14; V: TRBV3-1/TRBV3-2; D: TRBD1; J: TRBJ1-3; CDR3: CASSPGGFGNTIYF; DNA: TGTGCCAGCAGCCCAGGGGGCTTTGGAAACACCATATATTTT
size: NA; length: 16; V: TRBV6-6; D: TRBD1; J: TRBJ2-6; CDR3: CASTGTGNSGANVLTF; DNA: TGTGCCAGCACAGGGACAGGGAACTCTGGGGCCAACGTCCTGACTTTC
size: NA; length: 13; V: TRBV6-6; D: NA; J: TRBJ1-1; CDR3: CASIREANTEAFF; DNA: TGTGCCAGCATTAGAGAAGCCAACACTGAAGCTTTCTTT
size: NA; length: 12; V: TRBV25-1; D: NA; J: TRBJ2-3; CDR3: CASMTSTDTQYF; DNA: TGTGCCAGCATGACTAGCACAGATACGCAGTATTTT
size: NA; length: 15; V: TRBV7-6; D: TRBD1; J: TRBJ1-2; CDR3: CASSPLDRALYGYTF; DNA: TGTGCCAGCAGCCCCCTGGACAGGGCCCTCTATGGCTACACCTTC
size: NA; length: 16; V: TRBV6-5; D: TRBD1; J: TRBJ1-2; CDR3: CASSYGRGRVNYGYTF; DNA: TGTGCCAGCAGTTACGGCAGGGGGCGAGTGAACTATGGCTACACCTTC
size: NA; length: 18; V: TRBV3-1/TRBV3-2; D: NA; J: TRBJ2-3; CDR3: CASSQDGVILPRTDTQYF; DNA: TGTGCCAGCAGCCAAGACGGAGTAATCCTTCCACGCACAGATACGCAGTATTTT
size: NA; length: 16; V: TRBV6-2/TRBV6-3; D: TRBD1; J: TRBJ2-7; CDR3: CASSKPRGTGTYEQYF; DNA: TGTGCCAGCAGTAAACCGAGGGGGACAGGGACCTACGAGCAGTACTTC
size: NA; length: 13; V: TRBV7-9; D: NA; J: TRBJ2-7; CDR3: CASSLVGGYEQYF; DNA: TGTGCCAGCAGCTTAGTCGGGGGTTACGAGCAGTACTTC
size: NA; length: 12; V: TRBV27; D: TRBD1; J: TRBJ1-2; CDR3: CASSYYRGPLAF; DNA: TGTGCCAGCAGTTACTACAGGGGACCCTTGGCCTTC
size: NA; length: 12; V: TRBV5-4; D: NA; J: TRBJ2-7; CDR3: CASSKNSYEQYF; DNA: TGTGCCAGCAGCAAGAACAGCTACGAGCAGTACTTC
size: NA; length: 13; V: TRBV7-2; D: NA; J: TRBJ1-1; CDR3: CASSFQGATEAFF; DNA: TGTGCCAGCAGCTTCCAGGGTGCCACTGAAGCTTTCTTT